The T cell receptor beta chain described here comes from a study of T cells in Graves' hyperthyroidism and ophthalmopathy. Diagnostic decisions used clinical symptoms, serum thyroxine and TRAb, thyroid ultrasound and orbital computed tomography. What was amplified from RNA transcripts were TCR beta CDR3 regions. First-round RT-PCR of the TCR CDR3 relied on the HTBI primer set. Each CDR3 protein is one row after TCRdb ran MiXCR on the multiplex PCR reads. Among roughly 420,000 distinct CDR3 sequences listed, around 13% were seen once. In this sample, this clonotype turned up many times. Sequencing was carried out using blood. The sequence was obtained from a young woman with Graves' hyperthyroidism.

The CDR3 nucleotides read TGTGCCAGCAGTCCCCACGTAGGGGAGGGCAGTCGGAATCAGCCCCAGCATTTT. Amino acid sequence: CASSPHVGEGSRNQPQHF. The V gene is TRBV28, the J gene TRBJ1-5, with D possibly matching TRBD1 (5 bases). Trimming took 5 bases from V and 4 from J, leaving 24 bases between them. This CDR3 contains 18 residues. Germline CDR1 and CDR2: MDHEN and SYDVKM. Full variable domain (outside the CDR3, taken from reference TRBV28 and TRBJ1-5): DVKVTQSSRYLVKRTGEKVFLECVQDMDHENMFWYRQDPGLGLRLIYFSYDVKMKEKGDIPEGYSVSREKKERFSLILESASTNQTSMYLCASSPHVGEGSRNQPQHFGDGTRLSIL.